This T cell receptor (beta chain) was captured by sequencing in a study of shared clonotypes between healthy human individuals. Whole-study results and caveats: Researchers found naive subsets generally carried larger estimated richness than memory subsets.

Of note for this clone: Its specificity is not known.

Sequencing used immunoSEQ multiplex PCR; TCRdb keeps in-frame clones, though not all of them. The table shows 2 million to 3 million clones, with more than 80% occurring only once. The CDR3 covers 13 residues. Per germline, CDR1 SQVTM and CDR2 ANQGSEA. Trimming cost V 3 bases and J 0 bases, with 9 bases left between them. The chain is built from TRBV29-1 and TRBJ2-7; D possibly corresponds to TRBD1 (6 bases). This TCR derives from a man between 18 and 35 years old in good health. The material sequenced was naive CD4+ T cells sorted from blood. Subset here: CD45RA+ positively selected. The CDR3: CSVDVRGSYEQYF. The CDR3 region has the DNA TGCAGCGTTGATGTCAGGGGCTCCTACGAGCAGTACTTC.